The rows below give T cell receptor beta chains drawn from one sample of a study of blood T cell repertoires in COVID-19. Data came from immunoSEQ multiplex PCR; TCRdb stores just in-frame clones and leaves some out. The repertoire includes fewer than 250,000 clones, nearly 90% of them detected once, and about 15% sits in the top ten. What was sequenced was PBMCs or T cells enriched from blood (not recorded which). All receptors come from a man aged 30 to 39 who had been exposed to COVID-19. Both conserved end residues are part of each CDR3. Each record gives: J gene, V gene, CDR3 protein.

TRBJ2-5	TRBV19	CASSRDSQETQYF
TRBJ2-1	TRBV30	CAWSVTAMTYNEQFF
TRBJ2-1	TRBV6-5	CASSFSGGALNEQFF
TRBJ2-2	TRBV12-3/TRBV12-4	CASSLPFAGELFF
TRBJ2-2	TRBV27	CASNFGDRITGELFF
TRBJ2-3	TRBV5-1	CASSLISYRTDTQYF
TRBJ1-1	TRBV6-5	CASSYPTGMNTEAFF
TRBJ2-5	TRBV20-1	CSASRSSQETQYF
TRBJ1-1	TRBV5-1	CASTSTWTGNTEAFF
TRBJ2-7	TRBV10-3	CAISESGAGVDYEQYF
TRBJ1-1	TRBV20-1	CSASRAGGNTEAFF
TRBJ1-1	TRBV4-1	CASSQIRGPTEAFF
TRBJ2-7	TRBV19	CASSTGQGGAYEQYF
TRBJ2-3	TRBV19	CASSILQGAGTDTQYF
TRBJ1-2	TRBV11-2	CASSHRGGTYYGYTF
TRBJ2-4	TRBV4-1	CASSPVLRGAKNIQYF
TRBJ2-3	TRBV7-2	CASSPAGLAGGNTQYF
TRBJ2-3	TRBV9	CASSVTVQDTQYF
TRBJ1-4	TRBV30	CAWTVLSGEKLFF
TRBJ1-2	TRBV5-1	CASRMAAIPGANYGYTF
TRBJ2-3	TRBV7-2	CASSLLGTDTQYF
TRBJ1-1	TRBV9	CASSVQGNTEAFF
TRBJ1-4	TRBV30	CAANTGELFF
TRBJ2-5	TRBV19	CASSIMIAETQYF
TRBJ2-3	TRBV7-9	CASSREDRGVTQYF
TRBJ1-6	TRBV7-9	CASSLDSGNSPLHF
TRBJ2-4	TRBV5-6	CASTAGTILAKNIQYF
TRBJ2-3	TRBV7-9	CASSLAVSGNTQYF
TRBJ1-5	TRBV7-2	CASSLNSGTGVQPQHF
TRBJ1-1	TRBV19	CASSPGFRTEAFF
TRBJ2-1	TRBV7-9	CASSFEGADEQFF
TRBJ2-6	TRBV6-5	CASSYSQGAGANVLTF
TRBJ1-5	TRBV16	CASSRTDSNQPQHF
TRBJ1-1	TRBV5-1	CASSLWGGDTEAFF
TRBJ2-1	TRBV7-9	CASSPRAGQTYNEQFF
TRBJ2-2	TRBV5-4	CASSSTSGANTGELFF
TRBJ1-4	TRBV13	CASSIRPSRGEKLFF
TRBJ2-3	TRBV7-2	CASSLVGWGGGDTDTQYF
TRBJ2-7	TRBV5-6	CASSATGGAWEQYF
TRBJ2-1	TRBV11-2	CASSQRASGGAYNEQFF
TRBJ1-1	TRBV4-1	CASSRSVGGTEAFF
TRBJ1-5	TRBV6-1	CASSENQGGMVLQHF